The entry below gives a single TCR beta chain sequence along with its context. Relative to the germline gene, one junction end is altered; a read error may explain this. This CDR3 has 16 amino acids. Germline V CDR1 and CDR2: ENHRY, SYGVKD. The QIAseq Immune Repertoire TCR panel built the libraries from roughly 15 ng of total RNA. TCRdb processed the reads anew with MiXCR; each CDR3 protein has one entry. The table records some 560 distinct CDR3 sequences, 5.8% of them present only once. From live CD3+CD8+TCRalphabeta+ cells, four PD-1 and/or TIGIT subsets were sorted. The sample originates from a study of circulating CD8 cells and anti-PD-1 response in melanoma.

Sequencing was performed on CD8+ T cells from PBMCs, taken at baseline or after one month of anti-PD-1 therapy (not recorded which). The clonotype was recovered from a human donor with melanoma. The chain links TRBV10-3 to TRBJ2-7; 8 nucleotides match TRBD1. CDR3 DNA: TGTGCCATTACCATGCATACAGGGGGTGAGACCTACGAGCAGCACTTC. It yields the protein CAITMHTGGETYEQHF.